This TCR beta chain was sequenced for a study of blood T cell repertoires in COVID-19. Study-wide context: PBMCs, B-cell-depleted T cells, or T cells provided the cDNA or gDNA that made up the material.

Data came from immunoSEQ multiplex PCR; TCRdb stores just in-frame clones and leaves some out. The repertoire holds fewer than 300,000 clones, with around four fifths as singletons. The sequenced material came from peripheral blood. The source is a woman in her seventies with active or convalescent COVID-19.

CDR3 region: CASSRQGISHGYTF. Here the CDR3 DNA reads TGTGCCAGCAGTCGACAGGGTATAAGTCACGGCTACACCTTC. The genes are TRBV6-6 and TRBJ1-2; 7 bases map to TRBD1. Germline CDR1 reads MNHNY; CDR2 reads SVGAGI (reference sequence). Trimming cost V 5 bases and J 8 bases; bases outside gene matches: 11. The CDR3 covers 14 residues.